This T cell receptor beta chain is drawn from a study of blood T cell repertoires in COVID-19. This clone has only one observation. The CDR3 spans 15 residues. Germline V CDR1 and CDR2: SGHTA, FQGNSA. Trimming at V came to 5 bases and at J to 7 bases, leaving 9 bases not matched to a gene. In the original workflow: Estimates of nucleated cell counts were drawn from the amplification of reference gene primers. Data came from immunoSEQ multiplex PCR; TCRdb stores just in-frame clones and leaves some out. V, J and clone size are those of that table, while D and trimming were read from the DNA. The sample yields about 170,000 clones, approximately 90% seen once. Residents of about 25 US areas, aged about 18 to 89 years, made up the participants. Recovery meant two consecutive negative NP/OP PCR tests, professional clearance, or resolved symptoms.

Sample: PBMCs or T cells enriched from blood (not recorded which). This rearrangement joins TRBV7-2 to TRBJ1-4; TRBD1 matches 8 bases. This TCR was recovered from a woman aged 18-30 years who had recovered from COVID-19. The CDR3 region is CASSVNRGLGEKLFF. DNA for the CDR3: TGTGCCAGCAGCGTAAACAGGGGGTTGGGTGAAAAACTGTTTTTT.